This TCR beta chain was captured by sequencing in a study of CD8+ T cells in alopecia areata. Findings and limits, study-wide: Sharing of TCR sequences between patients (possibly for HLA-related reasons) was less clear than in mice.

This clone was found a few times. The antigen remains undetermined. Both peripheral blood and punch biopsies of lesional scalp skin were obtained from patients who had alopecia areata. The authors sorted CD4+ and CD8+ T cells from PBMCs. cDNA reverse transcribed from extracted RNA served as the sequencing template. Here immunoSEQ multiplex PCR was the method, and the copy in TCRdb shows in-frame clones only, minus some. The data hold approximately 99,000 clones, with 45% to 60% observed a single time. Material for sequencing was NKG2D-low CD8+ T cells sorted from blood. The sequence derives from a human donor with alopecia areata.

This chain's CDR3 is CASSGWDGGSYEQYF. The CDR3 DNA sequence: TGTGCCAGCAGCGGATGGGACGGAGGCTCCTACGAGCAGTACTTC. V gene TRBV7-9 combines with J gene TRBJ2-7; D is possibly TRBD1 or TRBD2 (5 bases each). From germline, CDR1 is SEHNR and CDR2 FQNEAQ (reference sequence). The V and J ends lost 5 bases and 0 bases respectively, with 14 bases between them. The CDR3 loop spans 15 amino acids.